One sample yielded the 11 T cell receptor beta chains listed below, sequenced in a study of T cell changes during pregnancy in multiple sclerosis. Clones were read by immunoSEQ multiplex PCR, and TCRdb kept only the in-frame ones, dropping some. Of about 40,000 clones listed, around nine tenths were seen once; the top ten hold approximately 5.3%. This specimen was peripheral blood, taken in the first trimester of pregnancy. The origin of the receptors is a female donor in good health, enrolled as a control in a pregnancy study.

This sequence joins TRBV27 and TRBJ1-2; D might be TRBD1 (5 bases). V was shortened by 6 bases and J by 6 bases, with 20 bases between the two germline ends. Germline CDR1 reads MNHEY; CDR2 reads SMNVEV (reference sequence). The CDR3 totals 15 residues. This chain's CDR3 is CASRTLYQGTNGYTF. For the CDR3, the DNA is TGTGCCAGCAGGACTCTTTATCAGGGTACTAATGGCTACACCTTC.

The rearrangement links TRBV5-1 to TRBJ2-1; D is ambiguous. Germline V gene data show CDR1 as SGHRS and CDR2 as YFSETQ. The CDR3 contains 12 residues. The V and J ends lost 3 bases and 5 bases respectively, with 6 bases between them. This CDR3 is CASSYENNEQFF. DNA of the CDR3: TGCGCCAGCAGCTACGAGAACAATGAGCAGTTCTTC. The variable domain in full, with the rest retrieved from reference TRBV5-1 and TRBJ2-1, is KAGVTQTPRYLIKTRGQQVTLSCSPISGHRSVSWYQQTPGQGLQFLFEYFSETQRNKGNFPGRFSGRQFSNSRSEMNVSTLELGDSALYLCASSYENNEQFFGPGTRLTVL.

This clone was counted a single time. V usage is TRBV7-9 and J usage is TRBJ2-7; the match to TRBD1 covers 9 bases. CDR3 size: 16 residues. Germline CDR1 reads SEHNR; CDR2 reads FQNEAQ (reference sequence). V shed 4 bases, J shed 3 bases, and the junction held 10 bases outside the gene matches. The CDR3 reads CASSSTRDRAFYEQYF. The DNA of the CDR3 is TGTGCCAGCAGCTCAACCCGGGACAGGGCTTTCTACGAGCAGTACTTC. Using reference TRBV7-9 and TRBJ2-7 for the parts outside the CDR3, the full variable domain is DTGVSQNPRHKITKRGQNVTFRCDPISEHNRLYWYRQTLGQGPEFLTYFQNEAQLEKSRLLSDRFSAERPKGSFSTLEIQRTEQGDSAMYLCASSSTRDRAFYEQYFGPGTRLTVT.

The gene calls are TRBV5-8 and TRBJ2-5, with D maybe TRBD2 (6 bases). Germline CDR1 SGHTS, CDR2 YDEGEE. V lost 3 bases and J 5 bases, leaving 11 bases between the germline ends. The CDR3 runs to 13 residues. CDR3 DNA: TGTGCCAGCAGCTCCTTGCGGGGCGAGACCCAGTACTTC. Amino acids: CASSSLRGETQYF.

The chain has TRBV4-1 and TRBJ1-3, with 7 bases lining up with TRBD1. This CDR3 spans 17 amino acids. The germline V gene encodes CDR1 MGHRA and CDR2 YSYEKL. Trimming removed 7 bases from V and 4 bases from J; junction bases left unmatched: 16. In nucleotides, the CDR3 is TGCGCCAGCACCCCAGGGGGGACAAACCCTACCGGAAACACCATATATTTT. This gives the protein CASTPGGTNPTGNTIYF.

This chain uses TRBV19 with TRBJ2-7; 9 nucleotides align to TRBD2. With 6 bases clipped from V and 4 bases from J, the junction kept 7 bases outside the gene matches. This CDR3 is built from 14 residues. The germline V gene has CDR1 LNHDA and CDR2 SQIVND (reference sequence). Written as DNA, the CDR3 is TGTGCCAGTAGAAGAAGCGGGAGGTCATACGAGCAGTACTTC. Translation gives CASRRSGRSYEQYF. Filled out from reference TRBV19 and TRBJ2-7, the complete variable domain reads DGGITQSPKYLFRKEGQNVTLSCEQNLNHDAMYWYRQDPGQGLRLIYYSQIVNDFQKGDIAEGYSVSREKKESFPLTVTSAQKNPTAFYLCASRRSGRSYEQYFGPGTRLTVT.

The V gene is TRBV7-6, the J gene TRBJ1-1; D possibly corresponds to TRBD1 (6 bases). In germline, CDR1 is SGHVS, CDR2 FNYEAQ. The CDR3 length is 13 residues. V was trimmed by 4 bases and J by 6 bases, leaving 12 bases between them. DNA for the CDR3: TGTGCCAGCAGCTCCGGGGGGCAGCCTGAAGCTTTCTTT. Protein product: CASSSGGQPEAFF.

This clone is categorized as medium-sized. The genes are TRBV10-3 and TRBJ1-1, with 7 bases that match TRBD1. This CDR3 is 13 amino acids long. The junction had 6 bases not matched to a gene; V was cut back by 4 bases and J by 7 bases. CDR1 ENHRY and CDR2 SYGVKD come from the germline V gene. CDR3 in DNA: TGTGCCATCAGTGCCCAGGGGACAGATGAAGCTTTCTTT. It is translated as CAISAQGTDEAFF.

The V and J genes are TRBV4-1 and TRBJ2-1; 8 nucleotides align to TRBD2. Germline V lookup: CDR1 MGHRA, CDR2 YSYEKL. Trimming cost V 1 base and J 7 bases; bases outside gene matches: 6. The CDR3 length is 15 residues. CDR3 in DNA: TGCGCCAGCAGCCAAGCAGCGGGAGTTGAAAATGAGCAGTTCTTC. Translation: CASSQAAGVENEQFF.

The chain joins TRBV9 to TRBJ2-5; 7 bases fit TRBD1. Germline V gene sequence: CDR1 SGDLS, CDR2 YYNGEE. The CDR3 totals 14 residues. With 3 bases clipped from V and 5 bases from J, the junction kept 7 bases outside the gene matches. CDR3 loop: CASSDRGNGETQYF. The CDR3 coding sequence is TGTGCCAGCAGCGACAGGGGCAATGGGGAGACCCAGTACTTC.

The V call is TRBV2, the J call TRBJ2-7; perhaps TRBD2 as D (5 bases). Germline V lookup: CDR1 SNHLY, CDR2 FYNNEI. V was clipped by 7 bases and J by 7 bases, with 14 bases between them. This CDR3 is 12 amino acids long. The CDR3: CASTRHTGEQYF. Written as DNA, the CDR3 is TGTGCCAGCACCCGTCACACGGGGGAGCAGTACTTC.